This record covers a single T cell receptor (beta chain). The antigen is undetermined. The data stem from a study of T cell responses to AZD1222 COVID-19 vaccine. Study-wide results and limits: Clonal diversity may have been underestimated, and the donors were mostly white British, with more females than males.

Assay used: immunoSEQ multiplex PCR; TCRdb lists only in-frame clones, some missing. The top ten clones hold 1.6% of a sample with 90,000 to 130,000 clones, about 87% of them seen once. Germline loops: CDR1 SGHKS, CDR2 YYEKEE (reference sequence). The CDR3 contains 14 residues. With 0 bases removed from V and 0 bases from J, the gap between germline ends came to 7 bases. The source is an adult in good health. The source was peripheral blood, collected on day 0 of AZD1222 vaccination. The chain is built from TRBV5-5 and TRBJ2-7; tentative D call: TRBD2 (5 bases). This CDR3 reads CASSLAGSSYEQYF. The CDR3 DNA follows: TGTGCCAGCAGCTTGGCGGGAAGCTCCTACGAGCAGTACTTC.